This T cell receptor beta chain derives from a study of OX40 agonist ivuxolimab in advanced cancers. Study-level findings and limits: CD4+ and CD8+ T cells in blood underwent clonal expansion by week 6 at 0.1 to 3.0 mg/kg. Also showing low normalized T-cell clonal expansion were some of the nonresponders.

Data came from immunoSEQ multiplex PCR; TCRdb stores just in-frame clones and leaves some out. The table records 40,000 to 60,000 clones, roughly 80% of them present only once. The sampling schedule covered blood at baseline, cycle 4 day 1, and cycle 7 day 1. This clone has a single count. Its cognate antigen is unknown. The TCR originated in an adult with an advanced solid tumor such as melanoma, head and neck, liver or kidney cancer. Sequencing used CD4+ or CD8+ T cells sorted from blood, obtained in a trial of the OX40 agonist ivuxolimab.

The CDR3 is CASSKVLRLAGGKSDNEQFF. As DNA, the CDR3 is TGTGCCAGCAGCAAGGTTTTACGACTAGCGGGAGGGAAATCGGACAATGAGCAGTTCTTC. This chain connects TRBV21-1 to TRBJ2-1; the DNA was not compared with TRBD2, the D call given in the table. TRBV21-1 is a documented pseudogene. This CDR3 contains 20 residues.